The present T cell receptor (beta chain) was sequenced within a study of Ad26.COV2.S vaccination and SARS-CoV-2 variants. The CDR3 has 15 amino acids. Germline CDR1 DFQATT, CDR2 SNEGSKA (reference sequence). Trimming pared 6 bases from V and 5 bases from J, leaving 23 bases between. Produced via immunoSEQ multiplex PCR; TCRdb's table is partial and in-frame only. The sample has under 95,000 clones, roughly 85% seen once. The sequence was collected from a human donor who had recovered from COVID-19. The genes are TRBV20-1 and TRBJ2-7; TRBD2 is a possible D gene (5 bases). The starting material was peripheral blood, obtained after recovery from COVID-19. The CDR3 loop reads CSASGLASHGDEQYF. The CDR3 region has the DNA TGCAGTGCCAGTGGCCTAGCCTCACATGGGGACGAGCAGTACTTC.